Each of the 4 T cell receptor beta chains below was sequenced from the same sample in a study of blood T cell repertoires in COVID-19. The table came from immunoSEQ multiplex PCR; TCRdb's copy has only in-frame clones and leaves some out. The sample has 36,000 or so clones; around 88% are singletons. The sample taken for sequencing was peripheral blood. These receptors originate from a woman in her seventies with active COVID-19.

The rearrangement joins TRBV2 to TRBJ1-2, with 7 positions matching TRBD1. The CDR3 consists of 15 residues. The germline V gene encodes CDR1 SNHLY and CDR2 FYNNEI. Losses at the gene ends were 7 bases for V and 7 bases for J; bases not matched to a gene: 15. The CDR3 DNA reads as TGTGCCAGCATTGGCGCCCGAGGGGGCGCGGGTGGCTACACCTTC. Amino acids: CASIGARGGAGGYTF.

CDR3 amino acids: CASSEENRANEQYF. The CDR3 DNA is TGTGCCAGCAGTGAAGAAAACAGGGCGAACGAGCAGTACTTC. V gene TRBV6-1 combines with J gene TRBJ2-7; TRBD1 is a possible D gene (6 bases). This CDR3 spans 14 amino acids. Trimming took off 1 base at V and 5 bases at J, with 12 bases between the two ends. CDR1 and CDR2 (germline): MNHNS, SASEGT.

This clone was seen once. V usage is TRBV5-5 and J usage is TRBJ2-4; D remains unclear. Germline CDR1 is SGHKS and CDR2 is YYEKEE (reference sequence). V lost 4 bases to trimming and J lost 7 bases, with 15 bases between them. CDR3 size: 14 residues. CDR3 nucleotide sequence: TGTGCCAGCAGCCTGGACCGCCAGAGGAACATTCAGTACTTC. Its protein product is CASSLDRQRNIQYF.

This clone occurred a few times. The V and J genes are TRBV23-1 and TRBJ2-3; 10 nucleotides line up with TRBD2. TRBV23-1 belongs to the ORF category, with a function that is uncertain. CDR3 length: 14 residues. V gave up 10 bases and J gave up 3 bases; unmatched junction bases: 7. CDR3 coding DNA: TGCGCCATAGATACTAGCGGGGCGACAGATACGCAGTATTTT. Amino acid sequence: CAIDTSGATDTQYF.